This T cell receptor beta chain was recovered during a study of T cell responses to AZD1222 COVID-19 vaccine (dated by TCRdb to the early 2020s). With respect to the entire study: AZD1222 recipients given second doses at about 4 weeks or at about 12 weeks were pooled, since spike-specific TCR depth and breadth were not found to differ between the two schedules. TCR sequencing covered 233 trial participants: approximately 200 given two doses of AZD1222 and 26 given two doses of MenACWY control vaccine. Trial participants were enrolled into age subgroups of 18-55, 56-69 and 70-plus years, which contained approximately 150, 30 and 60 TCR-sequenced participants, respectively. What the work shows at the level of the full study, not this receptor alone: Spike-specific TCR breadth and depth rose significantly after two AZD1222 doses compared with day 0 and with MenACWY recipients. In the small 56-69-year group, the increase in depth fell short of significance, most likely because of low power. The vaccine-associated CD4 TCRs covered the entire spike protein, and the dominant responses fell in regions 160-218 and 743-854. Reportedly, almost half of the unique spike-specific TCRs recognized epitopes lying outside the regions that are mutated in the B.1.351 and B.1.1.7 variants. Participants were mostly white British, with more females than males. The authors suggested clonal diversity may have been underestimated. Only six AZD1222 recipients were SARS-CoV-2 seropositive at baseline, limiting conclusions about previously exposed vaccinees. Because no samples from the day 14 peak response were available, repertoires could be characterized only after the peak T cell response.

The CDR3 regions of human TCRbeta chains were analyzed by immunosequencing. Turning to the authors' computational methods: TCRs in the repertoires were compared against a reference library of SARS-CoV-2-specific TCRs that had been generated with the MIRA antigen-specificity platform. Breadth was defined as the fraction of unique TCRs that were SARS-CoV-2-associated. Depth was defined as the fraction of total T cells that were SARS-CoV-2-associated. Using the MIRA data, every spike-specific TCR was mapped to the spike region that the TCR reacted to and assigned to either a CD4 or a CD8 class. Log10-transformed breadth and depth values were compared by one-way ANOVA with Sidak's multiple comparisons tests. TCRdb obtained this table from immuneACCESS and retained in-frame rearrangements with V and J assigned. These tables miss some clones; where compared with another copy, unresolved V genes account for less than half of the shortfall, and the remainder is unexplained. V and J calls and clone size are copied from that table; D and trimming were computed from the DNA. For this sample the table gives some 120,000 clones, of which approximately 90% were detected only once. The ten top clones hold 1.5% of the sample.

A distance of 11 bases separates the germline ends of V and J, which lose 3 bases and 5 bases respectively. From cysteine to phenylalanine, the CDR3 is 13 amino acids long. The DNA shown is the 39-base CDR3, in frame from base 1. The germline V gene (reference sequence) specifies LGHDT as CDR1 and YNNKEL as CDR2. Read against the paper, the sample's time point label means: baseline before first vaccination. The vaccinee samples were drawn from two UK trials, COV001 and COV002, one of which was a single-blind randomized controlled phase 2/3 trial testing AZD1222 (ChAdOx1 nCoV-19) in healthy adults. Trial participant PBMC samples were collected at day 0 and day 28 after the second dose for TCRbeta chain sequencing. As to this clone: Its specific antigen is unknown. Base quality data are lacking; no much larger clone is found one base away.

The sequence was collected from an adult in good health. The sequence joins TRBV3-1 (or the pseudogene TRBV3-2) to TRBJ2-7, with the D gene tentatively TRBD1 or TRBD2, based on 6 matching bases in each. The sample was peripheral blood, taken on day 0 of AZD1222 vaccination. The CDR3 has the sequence CASSHSGAHEQYF. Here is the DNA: TGTGCCAGCAGCCACTCGGGGGCCCACGAGCAGTACTTC.